The 16 T cell receptor beta chains below all came from one sample that was sequenced in a study of blood T cell repertoires in COVID-19. Clones were read by immunoSEQ multiplex PCR, and TCRdb kept only the in-frame ones, dropping some. The sample yields 110,000 or so clones, 85% seen once. The sample consisted of peripheral blood. The receptor source for this set is a human donor in a cohort sampled during active COVID-19.

The V and J genes are TRBV5-1 and TRBJ1-4; D is unclear. V lost 0 bases and J lost 6, with 12 bases in between. This CDR3 has 15 residues. Germline-derived CDR1 and CDR2 are SGHRS and YFSETQ. This chain's CDR3 is CASSLAGIADEKLFF. CDR3 nucleotide sequence: TGCGCCAGCAGCTTGGCCGGGATAGCGGATGAAAAACTGTTTTTT.

This clone was seen at least ten times. The rearrangement joins TRBV2 to TRBJ1-6, with TRBD1 matching over 7 bases. Germline-derived CDR1 and CDR2 are SNHLY and FYNNEI. The CDR3 covers 15 residues. Unmatched junction bases numbered 8, after V lost 2 bases and J lost 10 bases. The CDR3 loop is CASSEREGGGSPLHF. Here the CDR3 DNA reads TGTGCCAGCAGTGAAAGGGAAGGGGGCGGCTCACCCCTCCACTTT.

The chain carries TRBV30 and TRBJ2-4; possibly TRBD1 for D (5 bases). Germline V gives CDR1 GTSNPN, CDR2 SVGIG (reference sequence). There are 14 residues in the CDR3. V lost 2 bases and J 0 bases, leaving 8 bases between the germline ends. Here the CDR3 DNA reads TGTGCCTGGAGTTTGGGGCTAGCCAAAAACATTCAGTACTTC. It codes for CAWSLGLAKNIQYF.

The chain uses TRBV27 and TRBJ1-1, with D perhaps matching TRBD1 (5 bases). V was cut by 4 bases and J by 0 bases, with 12 bases left in between. The V gene's germline CDR1 is MNHEY and CDR2 SMNVEV (reference sequence). CDR3 length: 15 amino acids. CDR3 bases: TGTGCCAGCAGTTCTCGTGGGGCCTTGAACACTGAAGCTTTCTTT. Translation gives CASSSRGALNTEAFF.

The V and J genes are TRBV30 and TRBJ1-1, with TRBD1 matching over 8 bases. This CDR3 has 15 residues. V trimming: 2 bases; J trimming: 1 base; junction bases outside the gene matches: 6. Germline assignment: CDR1 GTSNPN and CDR2 SVGIG (reference sequence). The CDR3 reads CAWSLAGGKNTEAFF. CDR3 coding DNA: TGTGCCTGGAGTTTGGCAGGGGGCAAGAACACTGAAGCTTTCTTT.

On this clone itself: The junction departs from germline at one end; a sequencing error may be responsible. The genes are TRBV7-9 and TRBJ1-2; 10 bases agree with TRBD1. Germline CDR1 reads SEHNR; CDR2 reads FQNEAQ (reference sequence). This CDR3 region has 13 residues. The CDR3, as DNA: TGTGCCAGCAGCACCGGACAGGGGGTCCTAATAGCCTTC. Protein: CASSTGQGVLIAF.

The chain carries TRBV7-6 and TRBJ2-3; no reliable D call. This CDR3 has 17 amino acids. Trimming removed 1 base at V and 3 bases at J, with 17 bases between. Germline lookup yields CDR1 SGHVS and CDR2 FNYEAQ. The chain's CDR3 is CASSLGLGSGITDTQYF. CDR3 bases: TGTGCCAGCAGCTTAGGTCTGGGTTCAGGAATTACAGATACGCAGTATTTT.

This clone has just a few counts. J is TRBJ1-2 and V is TRBV9; 9 bases line up with TRBD1. This CDR3 region has 16 residues. Germline V lookup: CDR1 SGDLS, CDR2 YYNGEE. With 4 bases clipped from V and 5 bases from J, the junction kept 12 bases outside the gene matches. CDR3 in amino acids: CASSTRPMTGGYGYTF. In DNA, the CDR3 is TGTGCCAGCAGCACTCGCCCGATGACAGGGGGATATGGCTACACCTTC.

The J gene is TRBJ2-7, the V gene TRBV18; a possible D gene is TRBD2 (6 bases). Germline CDR1 KGHSH, CDR2 LQKENI. This CDR3 contains 15 residues. Trimming took 3 bases from V and 3 from J, leaving 15 bases between them. In nucleotides, the CDR3 is TGTGCCAGCTCACCGGGAAGTGGCGGGGACTACGAGCAGTACTTC. This translates into CASSPGSGGDYEQYF.

The chain couples TRBV11-3 to TRBJ2-3; 7 positions match TRBD2. The ends lost 4 bases at V and 6 bases at J; junction bases unmatched: 7. Germline V lookup: CDR1 SGHNT, CDR2 YENEEA. The CDR3 has 14 amino acids. As DNA, the CDR3 is TGTGCCAGCAGCTCAGGGAGGGGTGCCGATACGCAGTATTTT. The encoded protein is CASSSGRGADTQYF.

The chain carries TRBV5-8 and TRBJ1-1; 9 positions agree with TRBD1. The CDR3 loop spans 15 amino acids. The germline gives CDR1 SGHTS, CDR2 YDEGEE. V lost 4 bases, J lost 3 bases, and 7 bases stayed unmatched. CDR3: CASSSTGQGYTEAFF. The CDR3 DNA follows: TGTGCCAGCAGCAGTACGGGACAGGGCTACACTGAAGCTTTCTTT.

The gene calls are TRBV6-2 or TRBV6-3 and TRBJ1-5; D uncertain. The V gene lost 2 bases and the J gene lost 3 bases, with 8 bases spanning the gap. This CDR3 region has 14 residues. The germline gives CDR1 MNHEY, CDR2 SVGEGT. CDR3 sequence (DNA): TGTGCCAGCAGTTACCGACACTCCAATCAGCCCCAGCATTTT. Amino acids: CASSYRHSNQPQHF.

The CDR3 here is CASSFRTDNQPQHF. CDR3 in DNA: TGTGCCAGCAGTTTCCGGACAGATAATCAGCCCCAGCATTTT. V and J are TRBV5-6 and TRBJ1-5; TRBD1 is a possible D gene (6 bases). The CDR3 is made up of 14 amino acids. Trimming stripped 5 bases from V and 4 bases from J, with 13 bases between. Per germline, CDR1 SGHDT and CDR2 YYEEEE. Full variable domain (rest looked up from reference TRBV5-6 and TRBJ1-5): DAGVTQSPTHLIKTRGQQVTLRCSPKSGHDTVSWYQQALGQGPQFIFQYYEEEERQRGNFPDRFSGHQFPNYSSELNVNALLLGDSALYLCASSFRTDNQPQHFGDGTRLSIL.

This clone was counted between two and nine times. The V and J genes are TRBV7-3 and TRBJ2-1, with 9 bases aligning to TRBD2. Germline CDR1 and CDR2: SGHTA and FQGTGA. The CDR3 sequence is 15 residues long. Trimming removed 8 bases from V and 3 bases from J; junction bases left unmatched: 8. CDR3 DNA sequence: TGTGCCAGCGCAGGGGGGACTAGCCTCTACAATGAGCAGTTCTTC. Translation gives CASAGGTSLYNEQFF.

The V call is TRBV7-2, the J call TRBJ1-5, with 7 bases fitting TRBD1. Looked up from germline, CDR1 is SGHTA and CDR2 is FQGNSA. This CDR3 region has 13 residues. J lost 6 bases, V lost 3 bases, and 2 bases had no gene match. Written as DNA, the CDR3 is TGTGCCAGCAGCTTCCGGGACAGTCAGCCCCAGCATTTT. Protein sequence: CASSFRDSQPQHF.

The chain uses TRBV6-1 and TRBJ1-1; the D gene is possibly TRBD1 (5 bases). CDR1 MNHNS and CDR2 SASEGT come from the germline V gene. This CDR3 has 14 residues. V lost 2 bases to trimming and J lost 0 bases, with 7 bases between them. The CDR3 DNA is TGTGCCAGCAGTGAAAGGGACTTGAACACTGAAGCTTTCTTT. This gives the protein CASSERDLNTEAFF.